This paragraph reports one T cell receptor beta chain. Its antigen is unknown. V lost 1 base and J lost 9, with 10 bases in between. CDR1 and CDR2 (germline): SNHLY, FYNNEI. This CDR3 has 13 amino acids. The sample comes from a study of CD8 T cells in ankylosing spondylitis. General study findings and limits: A motif of 8 or 9 highly homologous TCR beta variants was seen as apparently characteristic of ankylosing spondylitis blood.

Via MiXCR, TCRdb re-called the 5' RACE reads, giving one row per CDR3 protein. The sample includes 650,000 to 800,000 distinct CDR3 sequences, 15% to 20% of them seen just once. The chain links TRBV2 to TRBJ2-1; D perhaps matches TRBD2 (5 bases). Sequencing was carried out using blood, either unsorted or a sorted T cell fraction (not recorded which). This sequence was found in a male donor with ankylosing spondylitis. Here the CDR3 reads CASSEEAEGEQFF. The CDR3 DNA reads TGTGCCAGCAGTGAAGAGGCTGAGGGTGAGCAGTTCTTC. Complete variable domain (other parts from reference TRBV2 and TRBJ2-1): EPEVTQTPSHQVTQMGQEVILRCVPISNHLYFYWYRQILGQKVEFLVSFYNNEISEKSEIFDDQFSVERPDGSNFTLKIRSTKLEDSAMYFCASSEEAEGEQFFGPGTRLTVL.